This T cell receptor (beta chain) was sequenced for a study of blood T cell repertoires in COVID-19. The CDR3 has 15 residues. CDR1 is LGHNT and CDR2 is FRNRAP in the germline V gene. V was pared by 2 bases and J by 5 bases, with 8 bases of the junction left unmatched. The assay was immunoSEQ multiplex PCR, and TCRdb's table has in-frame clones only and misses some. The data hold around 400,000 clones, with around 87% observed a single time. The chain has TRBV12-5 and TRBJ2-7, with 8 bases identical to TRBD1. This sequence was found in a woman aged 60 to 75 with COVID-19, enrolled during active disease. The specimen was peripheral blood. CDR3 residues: CASGLSTRQGNEQYF. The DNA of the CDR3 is TGTGCTAGTGGTTTGTCTACCCGACAGGGGAACGAGCAGTACTTC.